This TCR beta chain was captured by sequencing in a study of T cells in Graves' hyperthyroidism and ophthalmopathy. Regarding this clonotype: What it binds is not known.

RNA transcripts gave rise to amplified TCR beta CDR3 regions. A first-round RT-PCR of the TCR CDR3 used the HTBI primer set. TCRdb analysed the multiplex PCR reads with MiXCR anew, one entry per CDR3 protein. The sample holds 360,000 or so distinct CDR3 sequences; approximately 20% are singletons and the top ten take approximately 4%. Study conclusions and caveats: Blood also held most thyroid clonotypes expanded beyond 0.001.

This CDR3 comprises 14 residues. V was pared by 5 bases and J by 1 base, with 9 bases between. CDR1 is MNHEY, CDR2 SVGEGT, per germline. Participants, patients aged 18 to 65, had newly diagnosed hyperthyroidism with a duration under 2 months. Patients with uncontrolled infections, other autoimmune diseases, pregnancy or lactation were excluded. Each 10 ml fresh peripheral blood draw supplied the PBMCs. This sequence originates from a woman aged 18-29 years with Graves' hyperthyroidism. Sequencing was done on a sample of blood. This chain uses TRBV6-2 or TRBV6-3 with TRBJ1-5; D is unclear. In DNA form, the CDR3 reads TGTGCCAGCAGTAACAGACTGAGCAATCAGCCCCAGCATTTT. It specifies CASSNRLSNQPQHF.